This T cell receptor (beta chain) was identified in a study of cytomegalovirus exposure and HLA in healthy donors. The overall study: As released early, the data held around 80 million unique TCRs from HLA-typed donors.

Primers for the PCR totalled 60 Vbeta and 13 Jbeta. Here immunoSEQ multiplex PCR was the method, and the copy in TCRdb shows in-frame clones only, minus some. This sample has more than 150,000 clones, with around 77% found just once. This CDR3 is built from 16 residues. The clonotype was recovered from a woman in her 50s in good health and CMV-seropositive. The chain is built from TRBV21-1 and TRBJ2-5; TRBD2 is the table's D call and was not checked against the DNA. TRBV21-1 is labeled a pseudogene. The sample was PBMCs. CDR3 nucleotides: TGTGCCAGCAGCAAAGGGGTAGCGCTCTACCAAGAGACCCAGTACTTC. Its translation is CASSKGVALYQETQYF.